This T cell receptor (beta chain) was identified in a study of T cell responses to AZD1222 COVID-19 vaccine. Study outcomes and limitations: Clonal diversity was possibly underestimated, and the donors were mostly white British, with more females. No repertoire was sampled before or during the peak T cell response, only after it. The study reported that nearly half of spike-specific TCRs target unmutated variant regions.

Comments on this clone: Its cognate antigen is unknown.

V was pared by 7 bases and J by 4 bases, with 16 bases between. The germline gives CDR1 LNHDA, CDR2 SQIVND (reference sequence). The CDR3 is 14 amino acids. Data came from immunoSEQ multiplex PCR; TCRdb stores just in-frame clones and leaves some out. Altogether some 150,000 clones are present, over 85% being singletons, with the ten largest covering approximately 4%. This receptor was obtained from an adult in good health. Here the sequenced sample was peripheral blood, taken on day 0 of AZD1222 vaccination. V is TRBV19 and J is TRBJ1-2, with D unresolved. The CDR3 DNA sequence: TGTGCCAGTACCTCGGACGGTCGGGGCTATGGCTACACCTTC. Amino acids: CASTSDGRGYGYTF.